This T cell receptor (beta chain) was profiled in a study of cytomegalovirus exposure and HLA in healthy donors. Study background: Early release data held around 82 million unique TCRs from HLA-typed donors.

The PCR ran on 60 Vbeta and 13 Jbeta primers. Libraries were prepared by immunoSEQ multiplex PCR; TCRdb keeps only in-frame clonotypes and omits some of them. This table has roughly 170,000 clones, around 80% appearing once. Regarding this clone: Its cognate antigen is unknown. Different DNA sequences within this sample yield the same CDR3.

The V end was cut by 0 bases, the J end by 0 bases, with 5 bases between. Germline CDR1 is MNHNY and CDR2 is SVGAGI (reference sequence). The CDR3 totals 14 residues. General observations from the study: The classifier reportedly diagnosed cytomegalovirus status with high specificity and sensitivity.

This receptor was obtained from a woman aged 45-60 years in good health and CMV-seropositive. The gene calls are TRBV6-6 and TRBJ1-1; D is undetermined. The sequencing input was PBMCs. Here the CDR3 reads CASSYSRVNTEAFF. The CDR3 DNA reads as TGTGCCAGCAGTTACTCGAGGGTGAACACTGAAGCTTTCTTT.